This is a list of T cell receptor beta chains from one sample in a study of T cell responses to AZD1222 COVID-19 vaccine. Repertoires were generated with immunoSEQ multiplex PCR, while TCRdb's copy carries only in-frame clones and drops some. In the table there are 75,000 to 95,000 clones, 70% to 90% of which are singletons. This specimen consisted of peripheral blood, obtained on day 0 of AZD1222 vaccination. These receptors were collected from an adult in good health. Both conserved end residues are part of each CDR3. The D gene is left open where the match is weak. Rows give clone size only sometimes, using once, few, many, or a class for an expanded clone.

j_gene: TRBJ2-7
v_gene: TRBV4-3
d_gene: TRBD2
abundance: once
CDR3nt: TGCGCCAGCAGCCCCGGGGTAGCGGGGCCCTACGAGCAGTACTTC
CDR3aa: CASSPGVAGPYEQYF

j_gene: TRBJ2-7
v_gene: TRBV6-5
d_gene: TRBD2
abundance: few
CDR3nt: TGTGCCAGCACCCGGGCGGGGGGACAAAGATCGGAGCAGTACTTC
CDR3aa: CASTRAGGQRSEQYF

j_gene: TRBJ1-1
v_gene: TRBV6-5
d_gene: .
abundance: .
CDR3nt: TGTGCCAGCAGCGCCACAGTGAGTCGAACTGAAGCTTTCTTT
CDR3aa: CASSATVSRTEAFF

j_gene: TRBJ1-1
v_gene: TRBV10-3
d_gene: TRBD1
abundance: .
CDR3nt: TGTGCCATCAGGAACAGGGGAGAAGATGAAGCTTTCTTT
CDR3aa: CAIRNRGEDEAFF

j_gene: TRBJ2-2
v_gene: TRBV2
d_gene: .
abundance: .
CDR3nt: TGTGCCAGCAGTGAGTTGGGCGACACCGGGGAGCTGTTTTTT
CDR3aa: CASSELGDTGELFF

j_gene: TRBJ2-7
v_gene: TRBV4-1
d_gene: TRBD2
abundance: .
CDR3nt: TGCGCCAGCAGCCAAGAAGGTGGCGGGGGGGAGTGGGAGCAGTACTTC
CDR3aa: CASSQEGGGGEWEQYF

j_gene: TRBJ1-2
v_gene: TRBV7-9
d_gene: .
abundance: .
CDR3nt: TGTGCCAGCAGCCCGGGCCTGCCGACCTACTACACCTTC
CDR3aa: CASSPGLPTYYTF

j_gene: TRBJ2-1
v_gene: TRBV5-4
d_gene: .
abundance: .
CDR3nt: TGTGCCAGCCCAAAAGCCCCCGGCAGCTCCTACAATGAGCAGTTCTTC
CDR3aa: CASPKAPGSSYNEQFF

j_gene: TRBJ1-5
v_gene: TRBV7-9
d_gene: TRBD1
abundance: .
CDR3nt: TGTGCCAGCAGCGCGGGACAGGGGAACAATCAGCCCCAGCATTTT
CDR3aa: CASSAGQGNNQPQHF

j_gene: TRBJ1-2
v_gene: TRBV7-3
d_gene: .
abundance: .
CDR3nt: TGTGCCAGCAGCCCCACTCTCGCGACGAAAGGCTACACCTTC
CDR3aa: CASSPTLATKGYTF

j_gene: TRBJ1-5
v_gene: TRBV4-3
d_gene: .
abundance: few
CDR3nt: TGCGCCAGCAGCCAAGATGTACTTAGCAATCAGCCCCAGCATTTT
CDR3aa: CASSQDVLSNQPQHF

j_gene: TRBJ1-6
v_gene: TRBV4-3
d_gene: .
abundance: once
CDR3nt: TGCGCCAGCAGCCTTCACACTCCAGGGGAGGGAAGCTCCTATAATTCACCCCTCCACTTT
CDR3aa: CASSLHTPGEGSSYNSPLHF

j_gene: TRBJ1-1
v_gene: TRBV6-1
d_gene: .
abundance: .
CDR3nt: TGTGCCAGCAGTGAAGCGTACTCTCCATTGAACACTGAAGCTTTCTTT
CDR3aa: CASSEAYSPLNTEAFF

j_gene: TRBJ1-2
v_gene: TRBV10-3
d_gene: .
abundance: .
CDR3nt: TGTGCCACCCATCCGGAGAACTATGGCTACACCTTC
CDR3aa: CATHPENYGYTF

j_gene: TRBJ1-2
v_gene: TRBV5-4
d_gene: .
abundance: .
CDR3nt: TGTGCCAGCAGCTTGAAACAGGGTCCCCCTACCTCCTATGGCTACACCTTC
CDR3aa: CASSLKQGPPTSYGYTF

j_gene: TRBJ1-1
v_gene: TRBV6-5
d_gene: .
abundance: .
CDR3nt: TGTGCCAGCAGGACAATGAACACTGAAGCTTTCTTT
CDR3aa: CASRTMNTEAFF

j_gene: TRBJ1-5
v_gene: TRBV19
d_gene: .
abundance: .
CDR3nt: TGTGCCAGTACCCATACAACTAGCAATCAGCCCCAGCATTTT
CDR3aa: CASTHTTSNQPQHF

j_gene: TRBJ2-7
v_gene: TRBV25-1
d_gene: TRBD1
abundance: .
CDR3nt: TGTGCCAGCAGCCGGACAGGGGCCTACGAGCAGTACTTC
CDR3aa: CASSRTGAYEQYF

j_gene: TRBJ1-4
v_gene: TRBV4-3
d_gene: .
abundance: few
CDR3nt: TGCGCCAGCAGCCAAGCACAGGGTAATGAAAAACTGTTTTTT
CDR3aa: CASSQAQGNEKLFF

j_gene: TRBJ1-1
v_gene: TRBV28
d_gene: TRBD1
abundance: .
CDR3nt: TGTGCCAGCAACCGACAGGGGGTAACTGAAGCTTTCTTT
CDR3aa: CASNRQGVTEAFF

j_gene: TRBJ1-2
v_gene: TRBV6-5
d_gene: .
abundance: .
CDR3nt: TGTGCCAGCAGTTACGGGGTGGCTAGCTATGGCTACACCTTC
CDR3aa: CASSYGVASYGYTF

j_gene: TRBJ1-5
v_gene: TRBV7-2
d_gene: .
abundance: .
CDR3nt: TGTGCCAGCAGCTTAGATTTCTCGGGGTTTCAGCCCCAGCATTTT
CDR3aa: CASSLDFSGFQPQHF

j_gene: TRBJ1-2
v_gene: TRBV5-8
d_gene: .
abundance: .
CDR3nt: TGTGCCAGCAGCTCGACGGGGTGGGTAGGCTATGGCTACACCTTC
CDR3aa: CASSSTGWVGYGYTF

j_gene: TRBJ2-3
v_gene: TRBV7-3
d_gene: TRBD2
abundance: .
CDR3nt: TGTGCCAGCAGCTTAGACTTCGGGGGGGATACGCAGTATTTT
CDR3aa: CASSLDFGGDTQYF

j_gene: TRBJ2-7
v_gene: TRBV6-5
d_gene: .
abundance: .
CDR3nt: TGTGCCAGCATAAGGGGGGGATCTTCCTACGAGCAGTACTTC
CDR3aa: CASIRGGSSYEQYF

j_gene: TRBJ2-3
v_gene: TRBV4-1
d_gene: TRBD2
abundance: .
CDR3nt: TGCGCCAGCAGCCAAGAAGGTTCTAGCGGCCTTAGCACAGATACGCAGTATTTT
CDR3aa: CASSQEGSSGLSTDTQYF

j_gene: TRBJ2-1
v_gene: TRBV7-2
d_gene: TRBD1
abundance: few
CDR3nt: TGTGCCAGCAGCCCGGGGACAGCCTACAATGAGCAGTTCTTC
CDR3aa: CASSPGTAYNEQFF

j_gene: TRBJ2-3
v_gene: TRBV7-9
d_gene: TRBD2
abundance: .
CDR3nt: TGTGCCAGCAGCCCGACTAGCGGCACAGATACGCAGTATTTT
CDR3aa: CASSPTSGTDTQYF

j_gene: TRBJ1-1
v_gene: TRBV10-3
d_gene: TRBD1
abundance: .
CDR3nt: TGTGCCATCAGTGAGTCTTGGGACAGGGAGGGGAACACTGAAGCTTTCTTT
CDR3aa: CAISESWDREGNTEAFF

j_gene: TRBJ2-1
v_gene: TRBV28
d_gene: .
abundance: .
CDR3nt: TGTGCCAGCAGGGCCAACCGCGGGTTTGATGAGCAGTTCTTC
CDR3aa: CASRANRGFDEQFF

j_gene: TRBJ1-4
v_gene: TRBV30
d_gene: .
abundance: .
CDR3nt: TGTGCCTGGGGGGCAGGGGAGAGCGAAAAACTGTTTTTT
CDR3aa: CAWGAGESEKLFF

j_gene: TRBJ1-4
v_gene: TRBV5-4
d_gene: .
abundance: .
CDR3nt: TGTGCCAGCAGCCCTGGGGGGACAACTAATGAAAAACTGTTTTTT
CDR3aa: CASSPGGTTNEKLFF

j_gene: TRBJ1-2
v_gene: TRBV10-3
d_gene: .
abundance: .
CDR3nt: TGTGCCATCAGGGAAATCAGGGAGGGAATAGCTAACTATGGCTACACCTTC
CDR3aa: CAIREIREGIANYGYTF

j_gene: TRBJ1-1
v_gene: TRBV18
d_gene: .
abundance: .
CDR3nt: TGTGCCAGCTCAGCGTTTTCGGGCCCGAGGGCGGACACTGAAGCTTTCTTT
CDR3aa: CASSAFSGPRADTEAFF

j_gene: TRBJ2-1
v_gene: TRBV18
d_gene: TRBD2
abundance: .
CDR3nt: TGTGCCAGCTCACCACCGAATAGCGGGGGAAACTCGAAGTTCTTC
CDR3aa: CASSPPNSGGNSKFF

j_gene: TRBJ1-2
v_gene: TRBV6-6
d_gene: .
abundance: .
CDR3nt: TGTGCCAGCAGTTACTCGGACTATGGCTACACCTTC
CDR3aa: CASSYSDYGYTF

j_gene: TRBJ2-7
v_gene: TRBV5-4
d_gene: .
abundance: .
CDR3nt: TGTGCCAGCAGCTTGGATTCGAGCTCCTACGAGCAGTACTTC
CDR3aa: CASSLDSSSYEQYF

j_gene: TRBJ1-4
v_gene: TRBV6-5
d_gene: .
abundance: once
CDR3nt: TGTGCCAGCAGTTACTCGCCCGGACAGCGGAATGAAAAACTGTTTTTT
CDR3aa: CASSYSPGQRNEKLFF

j_gene: TRBJ2-5
v_gene: TRBV24-1
d_gene: TRBD1
abundance: .
CDR3nt: TGTGCCACCAGTGAGCCAGCTGGGACAGCAGACCAAGAGACCCAGTACTTC
CDR3aa: CATSEPAGTADQETQYF

j_gene: TRBJ1-2
v_gene: TRBV5-5
d_gene: TRBD1
abundance: .
CDR3nt: TGTGCCAGCAGCTTTGAGGGGGCTTCTGGCTACACCTTC
CDR3aa: CASSFEGASGYTF

j_gene: TRBJ2-4
v_gene: TRBV4-3
d_gene: TRBD2
abundance: .
CDR3nt: TGCGCCAGCAGCCAAGATCCATCGGGGGGGCTTTTTACGTTTACCAAAAACATTCAGTACTTC
CDR3aa: CASSQDPSGGLFTFTKNIQYF